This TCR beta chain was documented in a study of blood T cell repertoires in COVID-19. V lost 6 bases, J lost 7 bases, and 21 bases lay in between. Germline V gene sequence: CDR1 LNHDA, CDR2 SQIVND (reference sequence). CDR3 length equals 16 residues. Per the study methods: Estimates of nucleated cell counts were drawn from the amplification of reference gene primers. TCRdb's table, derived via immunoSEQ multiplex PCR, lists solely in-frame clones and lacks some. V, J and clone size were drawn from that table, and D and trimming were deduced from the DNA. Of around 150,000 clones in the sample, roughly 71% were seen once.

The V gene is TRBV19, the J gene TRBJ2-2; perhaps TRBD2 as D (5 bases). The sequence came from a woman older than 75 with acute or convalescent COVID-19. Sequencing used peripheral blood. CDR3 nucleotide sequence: TGTGCCAGTAGCCAAACTAGTTTGGCTACTCTCGGGGAGCTGTTTTTT. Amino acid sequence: CASSQTSLATLGELFF.